The 25 T cell receptor beta chains given below trace back to one sample, sequenced in a study of CD8 T cells in ankylosing spondylitis. TCRdb passed the 5' RACE reads through MiXCR, listing each CDR3 protein once. The sample includes approximately 260,000 distinct CDR3 sequences, 15% to 20% of them seen just once. What was sequenced was blood, either unsorted or a sorted T cell fraction (not recorded which). These receptors were obtained from a male donor with ankylosing spondylitis or in good health (not recorded which).

The CDR3 spells CASSQGRLAGGPNTGELFF. As DNA, the CDR3 is TGCGCCAGCAGCCAAGGGCGACTAGCGGGAGGCCCGAACACCGGGGAGCTGTTTTTT. The rearrangement joins TRBV4-1 to TRBJ2-2, with 13 bases lining up with TRBD2. V was pared by 1 base and J by 0 bases, with 5 bases of the junction left unmatched. The CDR3 consists of 19 residues. CDR1 and CDR2 (germline): MGHRA, YSYEKL.

This chain uses TRBV12-3 or TRBV12-4 with TRBJ2-3; D is uncertain. With 5 bases removed from V and 5 bases from J, the gap between germline ends came to 8 bases. This CDR3 region has 12 residues. In DNA form, the CDR3 reads TGTGCCAGCAGTATTGATGGAGATACGCAGTATTTT. Its protein is CASSIDGDTQYF.

In this sample, this clonotype turned up a few times. The V gene is TRBV7-3, the J gene TRBJ2-3, with D perhaps given as TRBD1 or TRBD2 (5 bases each). V was shortened by 3 bases and J by 4 bases, with 14 bases between the two germline ends. This CDR3 contains 15 residues. Germline-derived CDR1 and CDR2 are SGHTA and FQGTGA. This CDR3 reads CASSLNPGTADTQYF. Here the CDR3 DNA reads TGTGCCAGCAGCTTGAATCCGGGGACCGCAGATACGCAGTATTTT.

The rearrangement joins TRBV15 to TRBJ2-2; D may be TRBD1 (6 bases). The CDR3 is 15 residues long. The germline V and J ends were trimmed by 2 bases and 7 bases, with 14 bases remaining between them. The germline V gene has CDR1 LNHNV and CDR2 YYDKDF (reference sequence). Here the CDR3 DNA reads TGTGCCACCAGCAGACAGGAACAGGGCTTCGGGGAGCTGTTTTTT. This sequence encodes CATSRQEQGFGELFF.

The chain carries TRBV15 and TRBJ2-1; 9 bases line up with TRBD2. The CDR3 totals 18 residues. Germline V lookup: CDR1 LNHNV, CDR2 YYDKDF (reference sequence). The J segment lost 4 bases and the V segment lost 1 base, leaving 11 bases of the junction unmatched. The CDR3 reads CATSRGIAGAVMYNEQFF. CDR3 DNA sequence: TGTGCCACCAGCAGAGGAATAGCGGGAGCGGTAATGTACAATGAGCAGTTCTTC. Full variable domain (missing parts from reference TRBV15 and TRBJ2-1): DAMVIQNPRYQVTQFGKPVTLSCSQTLNHNVMYWYQQKSSQAPKLLFHYYDKDFNNEADTPDNFQSRRPNTSFCFLDIRSPGLGDTAMYLCATSRGIAGAVMYNEQFFGPGTRLTVL.

The V gene is TRBV20-1, the J gene TRBJ1-2; D possibly corresponds to TRBD1 (6 bases). This CDR3 has 16 amino acids. V lost 6 bases to trimming and J lost 3 bases, with 23 bases between them. Germline assignment: CDR1 DFQATT and CDR2 SNEGSKA (reference sequence). In DNA, the CDR3 is TGCAGTGCCCGCTTAACGGGGGGGGGCGCGGACTATGGCTACACCTTC. Amino acid sequence: CSARLTGGGADYGYTF.

This clonotype came up once. V usage is TRBV15 and J usage is TRBJ2-1; TRBD2 is a possible D gene (6 bases). V shed 1 base and J shed 3 bases, with 10 bases lying between them. Per the germline V gene, CDR1 is LNHNV and CDR2 is YYDKDF (reference sequence). This CDR3 has 15 amino acids. The CDR3 DNA reads as TGTGCCACCAGCAGAGTACCGGGAGACTACAATGAGCAGTTCTTC. Its protein product is CATSRVPGDYNEQFF.

The chain joins TRBV29-1 to TRBJ2-7; 8 bases line up with TRBD2. Looked up from germline, CDR1 is SQVTM and CDR2 is ANQGSEA. V lost 6 bases, J lost 0 bases, and 19 bases stayed unmatched. CDR3 size: 18 residues. DNA of the CDR3: TGCAGCGTGGGGGGTCCCGATGGCGGGAGGCTTAGCTCCTACGAGCAGTACTTC. Translation gives CSVGGPDGGRLSSYEQYF.

This clonotype was picked up many times. This chain links TRBV29-1 with TRBJ2-5; D possibly corresponds to TRBD1 (5 bases). The length of the CDR3 is 15 residues. Per germline, CDR1 SQVTM and CDR2 ANQGSEA. V was trimmed by 2 bases and J by 4 bases, leaving 17 bases between them. CDR3 coding DNA: TGCAGCGTTGAAACTACCATTACAAGGGGAGAGACCCAGTACTTC. It yields the protein CSVETTITRGETQYF.

This clonotype was observed many times. The rearrangement joins TRBV29-1 to TRBJ2-5, with D perhaps assigned TRBD1 or TRBD2 (6 bases each). The CDR3 is 14 amino acids. The V and J ends lost 1 base and 5 bases respectively, with 14 bases between them. The germline V gene encodes CDR1 SQVTM and CDR2 ANQGSEA. The CDR3 sequence: CSVEGSGGEETQYF. The CDR3 bases are TGCAGCGTTGAAGGGTCCGGGGGCGAGGAGACCCAGTACTTC. The full variable domain, completed using reference TRBV29-1 and TRBJ2-5, is SAVISQKPSRDICQRGTSLTIQCQVDSQVTMMFWYRQQPGQSLTLIATANQGSEATYESGFVIDKFPISRPNLTFSTLTVSNMSPEDSSIYLCSVEGSGGEETQYFGPGTRLLVL.

The V call is TRBV7-9, the J call TRBJ2-1; 10 bases line up with TRBD2. Trimming at V came to 6 bases and at J to 4 bases, leaving 6 bases not matched to a gene. CDR3 length: 15 amino acids. Germline CDR1 and CDR2: SEHNR and FQNEAQ (reference sequence). The CDR3, as DNA: TGTGCCAGCAGTAGGCCTAGCGGGAGTTACAATGAGCAGTTCTTC. This translates into CASSRPSGSYNEQFF.

The V and J genes are TRBV7-6 and TRBJ2-1; 14 positions match TRBD2. Per germline, CDR1 SGHVS and CDR2 FNYEAQ. Losses at the gene ends were 0 bases for V and 0 bases for J; bases not matched to a gene: 13. The CDR3 has 22 amino acids. The CDR3 reads CASSLAPTPGLAGDPSYNEQFF. The CDR3 DNA reads as TGTGCCAGCAGCTTAGCCCCGACTCCGGGACTAGCGGGAGACCCCTCCTACAATGAGCAGTTCTTC.

Concerning this clonotype itself: This may come from a read error, since a much larger clone is one base off. This sequence joins TRBV12-3 or TRBV12-4 and TRBJ2-7, with D perhaps matching TRBD2 (6 bases). This CDR3 spans 12 amino acids. CDR3 residues: CVSKEGSYEQYF. The CDR3 DNA is TGTGTCAGCAAGGAGGGCTCCTACGAGCAGTACTTC.

This clonotype was counted a few times. V usage is TRBV6-5 and J usage is TRBJ2-7, with D perhaps matching TRBD1 (5 bases). V was pared by 2 bases and J by 0 bases, with 11 bases between. Per germline, CDR1 MNHEY and CDR2 SVGAGI. The length of the CDR3 is 15 residues. The CDR3 spells CASSYGSGPSYEQYF. The DNA of the CDR3 is TGTGCCAGCAGTTACGGGTCAGGGCCCTCCTACGAGCAGTACTTC.

This clonotype was seen only a few times. The chain recombines TRBV28 with TRBJ2-2; D possibly corresponds to TRBD2 (5 bases). Per germline, CDR1 MDHEN and CDR2 SYDVKM. V lost 1 base to trimming and J lost 5 bases, with 8 bases between them. The CDR3 runs to 14 residues. In DNA, the CDR3 is TGTGCCAGCAGTTTATCGAGGGCGACCGGGGAGCTGTTTTTT. This encodes CASSLSRATGELFF.

V gene TRBV6-4 combines with J gene TRBJ2-3, with a weak D call TRBD2 (5 bases). Germline V gene lookup returns CDR1 MRHNA and CDR2 SNTAGT. The CDR3 consists of 13 residues. The V end lost 3 bases, the J end lost 1 base, and 5 bases lay between the germline ends. For the CDR3, the DNA is TGTGCCAGCAGTGAGGAGGGCACAGATACGCAGTATTTT. Translating gives CASSEEGTDTQYF.

The chain employs TRBV9 and TRBJ2-1; the match to TRBD2 covers 9 bases. Germline values: CDR1 SGDLS, CDR2 YYNGEE. The ends lost 0 bases at V and 6 bases at J; junction bases unmatched: 4. The CDR3 totals 15 residues. The CDR3 loop is CASSVVSGSVNEQFF. The CDR3 bases are TGTGCCAGCAGCGTAGTTAGCGGGAGTGTCAATGAGCAGTTCTTC. The full variable domain, in which reference TRBV9 and TRBJ2-1 provide the parts outside the CDR3, is DSGVTQTPKHLITATGQRVTLRCSPRSGDLSVYWYQQSLDQGLQFLIQYYNGEERAKGNILERFSAQQFPDLHSELNLSSLELGDSALYFCASSVVSGSVNEQFFGPGTRLTVL.

This clonotype was observed a few times. The chain uses TRBV10-3 and TRBJ2-2; D unclear. The V gene's germline CDR1 is ENHRY and CDR2 SYGVKD. The CDR3 is made up of 13 amino acids. V was pared by 3 bases and J by 2 bases, with 4 bases between. CDR3 sequence (DNA): TGTGCCATCAGTGACTCAAACACCGGGGAGCTGTTTTTT. As protein: CAISDSNTGELFF.

This sequence joins TRBV12-3 or TRBV12-4 and TRBJ2-3; D is unclear. Trimming stripped 0 bases from V and 5 bases from J, with 6 bases between. The CDR3 is made up of 13 amino acids. The CDR3 protein is CASSLAHGDTQYF. DNA for the CDR3: TGTGCCAGCAGTTTAGCGCACGGAGATACGCAGTATTTT.

The chain employs TRBV12-3 or TRBV12-4 and TRBJ2-1; no clear D. V was pared by 3 bases and J by 6 bases, with 9 bases between. The CDR3 is 13 amino acids. The CDR3 reads CASSFGLANEQFF. CDR3 in DNA: TGTGCCAGCAGTTTTGGGCTGGCCAATGAGCAGTTCTTC.

In its sample, this clonotype was seen many times. The rearrangement links TRBV6-2 or TRBV6-3 to TRBJ2-7; 8 bases match TRBD1. This CDR3 spans 13 amino acids. V lost 2 bases, J lost 3 bases, and 0 bases stayed unmatched. Germline V lookup: CDR1 MNHEY, CDR2 SVGEGT. CDR3 protein: CASSYTGGYEQYF. The CDR3 nucleotides read TGTGCCAGCAGTTACACAGGGGGCTACGAGCAGTACTTC.

In its sample, this clonotype was seen many times. The gene calls are TRBV20-1 and TRBJ2-1, with 7 bases fitting TRBD1. Germline-derived CDR1 and CDR2 are DFQATT and SNEGSKA (reference sequence). The CDR3 consists of 13 residues. J was trimmed by 8 bases and V by 2 bases; bases with no gene match: 6. CDR3 in DNA: TGCAGTGCTAGACGGCAGGGGGTCGATGAGCAGTTCTTC. Translating it yields CSARRQGVDEQFF.

This clonotype was counted many times. The rearrangement links TRBV12-3 or TRBV12-4 to TRBJ2-2; 10 bases align to TRBD2. CDR3 size: 16 residues. Trimming took 6 bases from V and 2 from J; bases not matched to a gene: 6. This CDR3 reads CASSLGLAANTGELFF. CDR3 DNA: TGTGCCAGCAGCCTCGGACTAGCGGCAAACACCGGGGAGCTGTTTTTT.

This clonotype appeared many times. The CDR3 loop reads CSARDPEGGHVEQFF. For the CDR3, the DNA is TGCAGTGCTAGAGATCCAGAGGGGGGGCACGTTGAGCAGTTCTTC. J is TRBJ2-1 and V is TRBV20-1; weak D call: TRBD2 (7 bases). V lost 0 bases to trimming and J lost 9 bases, with 18 bases between them. The germline CDR1 and CDR2 sequences are DFQATT and SNEGSKA (reference sequence). The CDR3 has 15 residues.

The sample holds a few counts of this clonotype. The rearrangement uses TRBV6-5 and TRBJ2-2; perhaps TRBD2 as D (5 bases). This CDR3 comprises 16 residues. Germline lookup yields CDR1 MNHEY and CDR2 SVGAGI. Deletions cut 4 bases from V and 4 bases from J, with 16 bases between. This CDR3 reads CASSSSPGGTTGELFF. CDR3 coding DNA: TGTGCCAGCAGTTCCTCACCAGGAGGAACCACCGGGGAGCTGTTTTTT.